Below, one T cell receptor beta chain is given with its context. The antigen remains undetermined. The sample belongs to a study of shared clonotypes between healthy human individuals. Study as a whole: The donor pool was made up of two women and a few men aged 18 to 49.

The protocol was immunoSEQ multiplex PCR, while the TCRdb copy is restricted to in-frame clones and leaves out a portion. The profile shows nearly 750,000 clones, roughly 72% of them singletons. There were only Caucasian adults among the donors, and all lived in Nashville, Tennessee. CDR1 and CDR2 (germline): SGHRS, YFSETQ. The V and J ends lost 2 bases and 2 bases respectively, with 12 bases between them. This CDR3 spans 15 amino acids. Study-level results: The small donor group covered limited genetic and exposure diversity.

The genes are TRBV5-1 and TRBJ2-3; D unclear. The TCR comes from a woman in her 30s in good health. Source material: memory CD4+ T cells sorted from blood. As for subset: CD45RA-negative fraction. This CDR3 is CASSFVGIVTDTQYF. In DNA, the CDR3 is TGCGCCAGCAGCTTCGTGGGGATTGTCACAGATACGCAGTATTTT.